This TCR beta chain was recovered during a study of Ad26.COV2.S vaccination and SARS-CoV-2 variants. Across the study: The Ad26.COV2.S arm of the COV1001 trial was where the donor was placed. Once, or twice with 56 days between doses, Ad26.COV2.S was given intramuscularly.

This sample's treatment: around 19 received Ad26.COV2.S at low or high dose, single or two shots; 5 received placebo; per-sample allocation not given. Sampling was done on day 63 after the first vaccine or placebo injection. An adult of 18-55 years in Boston served as donor. The ends were cut back, 5 bases at V and 7 bases at J, with 21 bases in the middle. Per the germline V gene, CDR1 is SGHTS and CDR2 is YDEGEE. This CDR3 has 16 amino acids. The repertoire was sequenced with immunoSEQ multiplex PCR; TCRdb's copy has only in-frame clones and lacks some. Among 300,000 to 350,000 clones listed, 80% to 90% were seen once.

The receptor was isolated from a person between 18 and 65 years old who received the Ad26.COV2.S COVID-19 vaccine or a placebo. The source material was peripheral blood, sampled in a trial of Ad26.COV2.S vaccine versus placebo. The chain carries TRBV5-8 and TRBJ1-4; D gene ambiguous. As DNA, the CDR3 is TGTGCCAGCAGACTACTGACAAGGACGGCCGGTGAAAAACTGTTTTTT. This encodes CASRLLTRTAGEKLFF.